The entry below describes one T cell receptor beta chain. The data belong to a study of PD-1 blockade in classical Hodgkin lymphoma. About the research overall: Patients were treated with nivolumab at 3 mg/kg, and this was given intravenously every 2 weeks.

Every one of the patients relapsed after autologous stem cell transplantation (brentuximab vedotin exposure was variable). Per the germline V gene, CDR1 is MDHEN and CDR2 is SYDVKM. Trimming left V 5 bases short and J 3 bases short, with 4 bases between. This CDR3 region has 11 residues. The method was immunoSEQ multiplex PCR; TCRdb's version includes in-frame clones alone and lacks a portion of them. The sample carries roughly 10,000 clones, approximately 80% recorded once. The origin of this receptor is a human donor with classical Hodgkin lymphoma. The sample here was peripheral blood mononuclear cells (PBMCs), taken at baseline. This rearrangement joins TRBV28 to TRBJ1-2; D gene uncertain. Here the CDR3 DNA reads TGTGCCAGCAGTCGTTACTATGGCTACACCTTC. Its translation is CASSRYYGYTF.